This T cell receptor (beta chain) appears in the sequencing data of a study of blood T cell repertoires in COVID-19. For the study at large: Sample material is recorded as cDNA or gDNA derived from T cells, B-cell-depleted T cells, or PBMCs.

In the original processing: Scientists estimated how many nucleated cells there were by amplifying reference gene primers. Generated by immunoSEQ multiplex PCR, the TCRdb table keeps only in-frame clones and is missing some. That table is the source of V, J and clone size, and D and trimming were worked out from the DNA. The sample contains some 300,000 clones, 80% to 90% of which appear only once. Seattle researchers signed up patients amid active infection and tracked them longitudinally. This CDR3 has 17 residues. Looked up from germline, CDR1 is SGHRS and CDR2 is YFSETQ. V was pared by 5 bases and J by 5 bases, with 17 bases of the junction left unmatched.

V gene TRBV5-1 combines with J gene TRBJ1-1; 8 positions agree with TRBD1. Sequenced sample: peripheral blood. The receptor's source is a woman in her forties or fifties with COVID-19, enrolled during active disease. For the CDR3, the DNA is TGCGCCAGCAGTCGAGATGGGACAGGAGTCGGCACGACTGAAGCTTTCTTT. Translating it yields CASSRDGTGVGTTEAFF.